These 4 T cell receptor beta chains came from one sample sequenced in a study of cytomegalovirus exposure and HLA in healthy donors. PCR primers comprised 60 Vbeta and 13 Jbeta primers. Sequenced by immunoSEQ multiplex PCR; TCRdb stores in-frame clones only, minus some. The sample holds 110,000 to 150,000 clones. Sample: PBMCs. The source of these receptors is a woman aged 18-29 years in good health and CMV-seronegative.

The V and J genes are TRBV19 and TRBJ1-1; D is possibly TRBD1 (6 bases). Germline assignment: CDR1 LNHDA and CDR2 SQIVND (reference sequence). With 7 bases removed from V and 1 base from J, the gap between germline ends came to 13 bases. This CDR3 contains 14 residues. The CDR3: CASIRTATNTEAFF. CDR3 coding DNA: TGTGCCAGTATTCGGACAGCCACGAACACTGAAGCTTTCTTT.

The V gene is TRBV5-5, the J gene TRBJ1-5, with D possibly matching TRBD1 (5 bases). The CDR3 has 14 amino acids. Trimming cost V 0 bases and J 8 bases, with 12 bases left between them. CDR1 is SGHKS, CDR2 YYEKEE, per germline (reference sequence). The CDR3 DNA reads as TGTGCCAGCAGCTTGGCCGGGGGTTTGGAGCCCCAGCATTTT. Its translation is CASSLAGGLEPQHF.

The chain is built from TRBV5-6 and TRBJ2-1, with D unclear. V shed 0 bases and J shed 10 bases, with 8 bases lying between them. The CDR3 length is 12 residues. Germline V CDR1 and CDR2: SGHDT, YYEEEE. The CDR3 DNA sequence: TGTGCCAGCAGCTTGGGGGCAGCAGAGCAGTTCTTC. Translating it yields CASSLGAAEQFF.

The V call is TRBV11-3, the J call TRBJ2-7, with 8 bases lining up with TRBD2. CDR1 SGHNT and CDR2 YENEEA come from the germline V gene. The J segment lost 3 bases and the V segment lost 5 bases, leaving 15 bases of the junction unmatched. The CDR3 length is 17 residues. As DNA, the CDR3 is TGTGCCAGCAGCAAAATCGGGCGGGAGGCGCCTAACTACGAGCAGTACGTC. It encodes CASSKIGREAPNYEQYV.